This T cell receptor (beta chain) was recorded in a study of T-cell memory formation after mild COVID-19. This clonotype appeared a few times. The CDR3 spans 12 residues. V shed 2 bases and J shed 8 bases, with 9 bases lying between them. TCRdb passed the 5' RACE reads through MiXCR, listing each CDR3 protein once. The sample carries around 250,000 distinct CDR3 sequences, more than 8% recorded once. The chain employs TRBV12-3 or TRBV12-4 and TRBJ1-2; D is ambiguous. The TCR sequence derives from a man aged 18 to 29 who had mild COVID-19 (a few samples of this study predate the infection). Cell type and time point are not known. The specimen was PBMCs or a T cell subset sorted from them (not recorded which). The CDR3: CASSLPPGGYTF. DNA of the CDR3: TGTGCCAGCAGTTTACCTCCCGGGGGCTACACCTTC.